This TCR beta chain appears in the sequencing data of a study of T cells in Graves' hyperthyroidism and ophthalmopathy. The CDR3 has 16 residues. CDR1 is GTSNPN and CDR2 is SVGIG in the germline V gene (reference sequence). The junction had 9 bases not matched to a gene; V was cut back by 4 bases and J by 6 bases. The source material, RNA transcripts, was used to amplify TCR beta CDR3 regions. In the first-round RT-PCR of the TCR CDR3, the HTBI primer set was used. TCRdb processed the multiplex PCR reads anew with MiXCR; each CDR3 protein has one entry. The repertoire holds approximately 600,000 distinct CDR3 sequences, with 11% to 15% as singletons.

Source material: blood. This sequence originates from a young woman with Graves' hyperthyroidism that later progressed to Graves' ophthalmopathy. The chain couples TRBV30 to TRBJ2-1, with TRBD2 matching over 13 bases. The CDR3 DNA follows: TGTGCCTGGACTCAACCGGGACTAGCGGGGAGCAATGAGCAGTTCTTC. Translating it yields CAWTQPGLAGSNEQFF. Supplemented by reference TRBV30 and TRBJ2-1, the full variable domain reads SQTIHQWPATLVQPVGSPLSLECTVEGTSNPNLYWYRQAAGRGLQLLFYSVGIGQISSEVPQNLSASRPQDRQFILSSKKLLLSDSGFYLCAWTQPGLAGSNEQFFGPGTRLTVL.